These 20 T cell receptor beta chains originate from one sample sequenced in a study of post-analysis software for immune sequencing data. Study-wide results and limits: Higher frequency in patients than in controls was seen for roughly five TRBV segments, with TRBV5-6, TRBV5-1 and TRBV20-1 among them.

Unique molecular identifiers tagged the TCR beta cDNA libraries. TCRdb re-derived calls from the PCR reads in MiXCR, one entry per CDR3 protein. The sample contains 550,000 to 700,000 distinct CDR3 sequences, roughly 47% of which appear only once. These TCRs' antigens remain unknown. The sequenced sample was blood. Receptors originate from a girl under 18 with multiple sclerosis.

Points on this clonotype: Possible read error: a much larger clone is one base away. This sequence joins TRBV2 and TRBJ1-2, with TRBD1 matching over 8 bases. The ends lost 8 bases at V and 8 bases at J; junction bases unmatched: 13. The CDR3 contains 14 residues. Per the germline V gene, CDR1 is SNHLY and CDR2 is FYNNEI. The CDR3 sequence is CASLGTGGRRGYTF. CDR3 bases: TGTGCCAGCCTGGGGACAGGAGGACGTAGAGGCTACACCTTC.

The chain is built from TRBV20-1 and TRBJ2-1, with 7 positions matching TRBD2. The CDR3 has 16 residues. Germline lookup yields CDR1 DFQATT and CDR2 SNEGSKA (reference sequence). V shed 0 bases and J 8 bases; nucleotides not matched to a gene: 13. CDR3: CSARDPNAGEEDEQFF. CDR3 in DNA: TGCAGTGCTAGAGACCCCAACGCGGGAGAAGAGGATGAGCAGTTCTTC.

Details on this clonotype: The junction departs from the called germline gene at one end, perhaps through a read error. The V gene is TRBV3-1, the J gene TRBJ2-1; 15 nucleotides align to TRBD2. CDR1 LGHDT and CDR2 YNNKEL come from the germline V gene (reference sequence). This CDR3 region has 16 residues. The DNA of the CDR3 is TGTACCAGCAGCGCCCGGACTAGCGGGAGGGTGGATGAGCAGTTCTTC. Its protein product is CTSSARTSGRVDEQFF.

This clonotype appeared a few times. CDR3: CASTRTGVSRGYTF. CDR3 in DNA: TGTGCCAGCACCCGGACAGGGGTGTCGCGTGGCTACACCTTC. The chain couples TRBV12-3 or TRBV12-4 to TRBJ1-2; 9 bases match TRBD1. The CDR3 length is 14 residues. V shed 7 bases and J 7 bases; nucleotides not matched to a gene: 10.

This clonotype turned up a few times. The gene calls are TRBV4-1 and TRBJ2-1, with no clear D. Trimming left V 3 bases short and J 0 bases short, with 6 bases between. Germline V gives CDR1 MGHRA, CDR2 YSYEKL. There are 14 residues in the CDR3. The CDR3 spells CASSQESSYNEQFF. The CDR3 DNA sequence: TGCGCCAGCAGCCAGGAAAGCTCCTACAATGAGCAGTTCTTC.

This CDR3 reads CASSDRPTLSYGYTF. CDR3 in DNA: TGTGCCAGCAGTGATCGTCCCACCTTATCCTATGGCTACACCTTC. The chain couples TRBV6-1 to TRBJ1-2, with D unclear. The CDR3 is 15 amino acids. V was trimmed by 3 bases and J by 4 bases, leaving 15 bases between them. The V gene's germline CDR1 is MNHNS and CDR2 SASEGT.

About this clonotype: At one of its ends the junction is not consistent with the germline gene, which may arise from a read error. The V and J genes are TRBV5-1 and TRBJ2-7; maybe TRBD1 (6 bases). The germline V gene has CDR1 SGHRS and CDR2 YFSETQ. The CDR3 is 14 amino acids. This chain's CDR3 is CVSSQNRASSEQYF. The CDR3 bases are TGCGTCAGCAGTCAAAACAGGGCGTCTTCCGAGCAGTACTTC.

The chain links TRBV12-3 or TRBV12-4 to TRBJ2-7, with 12 bases matching TRBD2. This CDR3 is 15 amino acids long. Unmatched junction bases numbered 11, after V lost 8 bases and J lost 6 bases. The DNA for the CDR3 is TGTGCCAGCGTCGACGGAGGGGGACTAGCGGGCGAGCAGTACTTC. It is translated as CASVDGGGLAGEQYF.

About this clonotype itself: The germline gene is not matched at one end of the junction; a read error may be the cause. The V and J genes are TRBV12-3 or TRBV12-4 and TRBJ2-3; perhaps D is TRBD1 or TRBD2 (5 bases each). The CDR3 length is 14 residues. The CDR3 coding sequence is TGTGCCAGCAGTATCGGGGCTAGCAGAGATACGCAGTATTTT. Encoded protein: CASSIGASRDTQYF.

This chain joins TRBV7-9 and TRBJ2-3; D gene ambiguous. The germline V gene encodes CDR1 SEHNR and CDR2 FQNEAQ (reference sequence). The CDR3 consists of 12 residues. The ends were cut back, 6 bases at V and 8 bases at J, with 12 bases in the middle. The CDR3 DNA follows: TGTGCCAGCAGTTTTTCCACGGGTACGCAGTATTTT. It codes for CASSFSTGTQYF.

The chain combines TRBV6-2 or TRBV6-3 with TRBJ2-4; TRBD2 might be the D (6 bases). The V end lost 3 bases, the J end lost 13 bases, and 10 bases lay between the germline ends. The CDR3 loop spans 11 amino acids. Germline V CDR1 and CDR2: MNHEY, SVGEGT. In DNA, the CDR3 is TGTGCCAGCAGTTATCTCCGGGAGCAGTACTTC. It codes for CASSYLREQYF.

As for this clonotype: A junction end diverges from the germline sequence, so it may reflect a read error. The gene calls are TRBV7-2 and TRBJ2-1, with 11 bases matching TRBD2. Per the germline V gene, CDR1 is SGHTA and CDR2 is FQGNSA. The CDR3 contains 16 residues. This CDR3 is CASSRGTSGPYSEQFF. Written as DNA, the CDR3 is TGTGCCAGCAGCCGTGGGACTAGCGGCCCCTACAGTGAGCAGTTCTTC.

In this sample, this clonotype turned up a few times. The chain couples TRBV20-1 to TRBJ2-1, with a weak D call TRBD2 (5 bases). Germline CDR1 DFQATT, CDR2 SNEGSKA (reference sequence). There are 12 residues in the CDR3. V lost 6 bases to trimming and J lost 8 bases, with 14 bases between them. CDR3 loop: CSADEGWDEQFF. The CDR3 coding sequence is TGCAGTGCCGACGAGGGCTGGGATGAGCAGTTCTTC.

The genes are TRBV7-3 and TRBJ2-4; D might be TRBD1 (7 bases). CDR1 is SGHTA and CDR2 is FQGTGA in the germline V gene. Trimming stripped 1 base from V and 1 base from J, with 14 bases between. The CDR3 length is 17 residues. The CDR3 nucleotides are TGTGCCAGCAGCTTAAATAAGGGGGGACAGGCCAAAAACATTCAGTACTTC. This encodes CASSLNKGGQAKNIQYF.

This clonotype came up a few times. The V call is TRBV7-9, the J call TRBJ2-2; 7 nucleotides align to TRBD2. The germline V gene has CDR1 SEHNR and CDR2 FQNEAQ (reference sequence). The CDR3 has 16 amino acids. With 7 bases clipped from V and 3 bases from J, the junction kept 11 bases outside the gene matches. CDR3: CASKQAAGVYTGELFF. CDR3 nucleotide sequence: TGTGCCAGCAAGCAGGCGGCGGGGGTTTACACCGGGGAGCTGTTTTTT.

This chain uses TRBV5-1 with TRBJ2-1; 7 nucleotides line up with TRBD1. With 2 bases clipped from V and 13 bases from J, the junction kept 12 bases outside the gene matches. Germline V gives CDR1 SGHRS, CDR2 YFSETQ. This CDR3 has 14 residues. The DNA of the CDR3 is TGCGCCAGCAGCTTCACAGACAGGGTGCAAGAACAGTTCTTC. Translating it yields CASSFTDRVQEQFF. The full variable domain, rest sourced from reference TRBV5-1 and TRBJ2-1, is KAGVTQTPRYLIKTRGQQVTLSCSPISGHRSVSWYQQTPGQGLQFLFEYFSETQRNKGNFPGRFSGRQFSNSRSEMNVSTLELGDSALYLCASSFTDRVQEQFFGPGTRLTVL.

The chain is built from TRBV29-1 and TRBJ2-1; 7 bases match TRBD1. V gave up 7 bases and J gave up 6 bases; unmatched junction bases: 12. Germline values: CDR1 SQVTM, CDR2 ANQGSEA. This CDR3 is built from 14 residues. The CDR3 DNA follows: TGCAGCGCTAGATCAAGGGGGCGAATCAATGAGCAGTTCTTC. Translating gives CSARSRGRINEQFF.

This clonotype came up a few times. The rearrangement links TRBV5-1 to TRBJ2-3; no firm D call. Trimming removed 0 bases at V and 2 bases at J, with 7 bases between. The CDR3 totals 14 residues. Germline lookup yields CDR1 SGHRS and CDR2 YFSETQ. The DNA of the CDR3 is TGCGCCAGCAGCTTGGCCCGGGCCACAGATACGCAGTATTTT. As protein: CASSLARATDTQYF.

The chain is built from TRBV5-1 and TRBJ1-4; no clear D gene. V was trimmed by 4 bases and J by 5 bases, leaving 9 bases between them. The CDR3 runs to 13 residues. CDR1 SGHRS and CDR2 YFSETQ come from the germline V gene. CDR3 sequence (DNA): TGCGCCAGCAGCGCTGTTGGGAATGAAAAACTGTTTTTT. Translated, it gives CASSAVGNEKLFF.

This clonotype was counted a few times. The chain employs TRBV10-3 and TRBJ2-7, with TRBD2 matching over 7 bases. V lost 3 bases, J lost 2 bases, and 13 bases stayed unmatched. CDR1 is ENHRY and CDR2 is SYGVKD in the germline V gene. This CDR3 has 17 amino acids. The CDR3 here is CAISDPGRAGSAYEQYF. The CDR3 region has the DNA TGTGCCATCAGTGACCCGGGGAGGGCAGGGAGCGCCTACGAGCAGTACTTC.